Following are 22 T cell receptor beta chains from one sample sequenced in a study of T cell changes during pregnancy in multiple sclerosis. Sequencing used immunoSEQ multiplex PCR; TCRdb keeps in-frame clones, though not all of them. This table has approximately 92,000 clones, 85% to 95% appearing once. The material sequenced was peripheral blood, taken in the first trimester of pregnancy. Receptors originate from a female donor with multiple sclerosis, enrolled in a pregnancy study.

J is TRBJ1-1 and V is TRBV10-3; TRBD1 is a possible D gene (5 bases). The CDR3 covers 14 residues. CDR1 and CDR2 from the germline V gene are ENHRY and SYGVKD. V dropped 3 bases and J dropped 2 bases, with 10 bases sitting between them. For the CDR3, the DNA is TGTGCCATCAGTGACGCAGGGTCTAACACTGAAGCTTTCTTT. Its protein is CAISDAGSNTEAFF.

This chain connects TRBV29-1 to TRBJ2-7, with TRBD1 matching 10 bases. V shed 5 bases, J shed 3 bases, and the junction held 4 bases outside the gene matches. Germline CDR1 is SQVTM and CDR2 is ANQGSEA. The CDR3 spans 13 residues. The CDR3 spells CSVKRDRGYEQYF. The CDR3 bases are TGCAGCGTTAAAAGGGACAGGGGCTACGAGCAGTACTTC.

In the case of this clone: Mismatch with germline at one junction end may stem from a read error. This rearrangement joins TRBV7-8 to TRBJ2-1; 9 positions agree with TRBD2. Germline V CDR1 and CDR2: SGHVS, FQNEAQ. CDR3 length: 16 residues. The chain's CDR3 is CASSLASGRIDNEQFF. CDR3 sequence (DNA): TGTGCCAGCAGCCTAGCCAGCGGGAGGATCGACAATGAGCAGTTCTTC.

V gene TRBV15 combines with J gene TRBJ2-7; 7 positions agree with TRBD1. CDR3 length: 15 amino acids. V shed 4 bases and J 0 bases; nucleotides not matched to a gene: 6. The V gene's germline CDR1 is LNHNV and CDR2 YYDKDF (reference sequence). The CDR3 protein is CATSTRTGVSYEQYF. The CDR3 DNA reads TGTGCCACCAGCACTAGGACAGGAGTCTCCTACGAGCAGTACTTC.

The DNA of the CDR3 is TGTGCCAGCAGCGGGAGCTCCTACGAGCAGTACTTC. Translating gives CASSGSSYEQYF. The J gene is TRBJ2-5, the V gene TRBV2; tentatively, D is TRBD2 (6 bases). The J call may not be correct, given that the DNA end is closer to TRBJ2-7. The germline V gene encodes CDR1 SNHLY and CDR2 FYNNEI. The length of the CDR3 is 12 residues.

V gene TRBV6-5 combines with J gene TRBJ2-7; 7 nucleotides line up with TRBD1. V lost 4 bases, J lost 0 bases, and 9 bases stayed unmatched. The CDR3 is 16 amino acids. Germline V CDR1 and CDR2: MNHEY, SVGAGI. The CDR3 DNA reads as TGTGCCAGCAGTTCCTCCGGGACAGTTATCTCCTACGAGCAGTACTTC. Its protein product is CASSSSGTVISYEQYF.

The chain has TRBV6-4 and TRBJ2-1, with 9 nucleotides matching TRBD2. The CDR3 contains 15 residues. Trimming removed 6 bases from V and 7 bases from J; junction bases left unmatched: 10. The germline gives CDR1 MRHNA, CDR2 SNTAGT. For the CDR3, the DNA is TGTGCCAGCAGCAAGCGGGAGGCCTTGGGGAATGAGCAGTTCTTC. It codes for CASSKREALGNEQFF.

The V gene is TRBV28, the J gene TRBJ2-5; D possibly corresponds to TRBD1 (6 bases). Germline assignment: CDR1 MDHEN and CDR2 SYDVKM. CDR3 length: 12 residues. V shed 4 bases and J shed 9 bases, with 12 bases lying between them. CDR3 coding DNA: TGTGCCAGCAGTTACACAGGGAGCGCCCAGTACTTC. This codes for CASSYTGSAQYF.

This chain joins TRBV28 and TRBJ2-7, with 11 nucleotides matching TRBD2. With 5 bases clipped from V and 3 bases from J, the junction kept 6 bases outside the gene matches. CDR3 length: 15 amino acids. CDR1 is MDHEN and CDR2 is SYDVKM in the germline V gene. The CDR3 coding sequence is TGTGCCAGCAGTCTTCCGGGACTAGCGGTCTACGAGCAGTACTTC. Protein sequence: CASSLPGLAVYEQYF.

V gene TRBV18 combines with J gene TRBJ2-6; 7 nucleotides line up with TRBD1. The CDR3 is 16 residues long. With V trimmed by 1 base and J by 3 bases, 3 bases remained unmatched. The germline CDR1 and CDR2 sequences are KGHSH and LQKENI. The CDR3, as DNA: TGTGCCAGCTCACCACTCGACAGGGTTGGGGCCAACGTCCTGACTTTC. Translating gives CASSPLDRVGANVLTF.

The J gene is TRBJ2-7, the V gene TRBV5-3; the match to TRBD1 covers 9 bases. TRBV5-3 is designated an ORF whose function remains uncertain. The CDR3 is 14 amino acids. J gave up 3 bases and V 4 bases, and 5 bases lay outside the gene matches. CDR3 loop: CARSLTDRGYEQYF. The CDR3 region has the DNA TGTGCCAGAAGCCTAACGGACAGGGGCTACGAGCAGTACTTC.

Worth noting for this clone: Relative to the germline gene, one junction end is altered; a read error may explain this. The chain is built from TRBV7-7 and TRBJ2-3; TRBD1 matches at 11 bases. Germline V gene lookup returns CDR1 SSHAT and CDR2 FNYEAQ (reference sequence). The CDR3 contains 15 residues. The CDR3 nucleotides read TGTGCTAGCAGCCCGGGACAGGGGGTCACAGATACGCAGTATTTT. This encodes CASSPGQGVTDTQYF.

V is TRBV7-9 and J is TRBJ2-3; 7 bases agree with TRBD2. The CDR3 has 16 residues. J lost 5 bases, V lost 4 bases, and 12 bases had no gene match. Germline CDR1 and CDR2: SEHNR and FQNEAQ (reference sequence). CDR3 in DNA: TGTGCCAGCAGCTCGTTAGCGGGCGAAGATCTAGATACGCAGTATTTT. Protein sequence: CASSSLAGEDLDTQYF.

A few counts support this clone. The chain combines TRBV2 with TRBJ1-1; no clear D. Per the germline V gene, CDR1 is SNHLY and CDR2 is FYNNEI. V lost 6 bases and J lost 1, with 9 bases in between. The CDR3 spans 13 residues. CDR3 nucleotides: TGTGCCAGCAGCGGAGAGGAGAACACTGAAGCTTTCTTT. Its protein is CASSGEENTEAFF.

This chain joins TRBV5-6 and TRBJ2-1, with D perhaps matching TRBD1 (5 bases). Trimming removed 2 bases at V and 3 bases at J, with 9 bases between. The CDR3 is 14 amino acids. From germline, CDR1 is SGHDT and CDR2 YYEEEE. The CDR3: CASSFGQDYNEQFF. The CDR3 nucleotides read TGTGCCAGCAGCTTTGGACAAGACTACAATGAGCAGTTCTTC.

CDR3 region: CASSPAGTSGYGYTF. For the CDR3, the DNA is TGTGCCAGCAGCCCAGCGGGAACCTCGGGTTATGGCTACACCTTC. The chain combines TRBV14 with TRBJ1-2; D is uncertain. Germline CDR1 and CDR2: SGHDN and FVKESK. The CDR3 spans 15 residues. The V and J ends lost 4 bases and 5 bases respectively, with 17 bases between them.

This chain uses TRBV27 with TRBJ1-1; 7 bases are a match to TRBD1. Germline V gene lookup returns CDR1 MNHEY and CDR2 SMNVEV (reference sequence). The V and J ends lost 4 bases and 1 base, in that order; junction bases with no gene match: 3. This CDR3 comprises 14 residues. Written as DNA, the CDR3 is TGTGCCAGCAGTTACAGGGGTAAGAACACTGAAGCTTTCTTT. Protein sequence: CASSYRGKNTEAFF.

The chain joins TRBV15 to TRBJ2-7, with 8 bases that match TRBD1. This CDR3 is built from 15 residues. The V segment lost 1 base and the J segment 5 bases; nucleotides outside the gene matches: 7. Germline CDR1 reads LNHNV; CDR2 reads YYDKDF (reference sequence). In nucleotides, the CDR3 is TGTGCCACCAGCAGAGGACAGGGGACTCTCAACGAGCAGTACTTC. This encodes CATSRGQGTLNEQYF.

This rearrangement joins TRBV4-3 to TRBJ2-7, with D possibly TRBD2 on 5 matching bases. Germline V gene lookup returns CDR1 LGHNA and CDR2 YSLEER. The germline V and J ends were trimmed by 0 bases and 4 bases, with 10 bases remaining between them. The CDR3 totals 14 residues. CDR3 sequence reads: CASSQELGPYEQYF. In DNA, the CDR3 is TGCGCCAGCAGCCAAGAACTAGGCCCGTACGAGCAGTACTTC.

V usage is TRBV18 and J usage is TRBJ2-5; a weak D match, TRBD1 (5 bases). This CDR3 is 16 amino acids long. The V gene's germline CDR1 is KGHSH and CDR2 LQKENI. V lost 5 bases, J lost 0 bases, and 16 bases lay in between. The chain's CDR3 is CASSALFDSYQETQYF. In DNA, the CDR3 is TGTGCCAGCTCAGCCTTATTCGACAGTTACCAAGAGACCCAGTACTTC.

The chain combines TRBV2 with TRBJ1-5, with D tentatively TRBD1 (5 bases). Germline CDR1 SNHLY, CDR2 FYNNEI. The CDR3 runs 14 residues. CDR3 protein: CASSPDSGNQPQHF. CDR3 coding DNA: TGTGCATCCTCCCCTGACAGTGGCAATCAGCCCCAGCATTTT.

The chain recombines TRBV19 with TRBJ2-7, with D uncertain. The CDR3 runs to 12 residues. Per germline, CDR1 LNHDA and CDR2 SQIVND (reference sequence). V was clipped by 7 bases and J by 7 bases, with 14 bases between them. In DNA form, the CDR3 reads TGTGCCAGTACCTCCCGGTCGTGGGAGCAGTACTTC. It codes for CASTSRSWEQYF.